This T cell receptor beta chain was identified in a study of T cell responses to AZD1222 COVID-19 vaccine. Sequenced by immunoSEQ multiplex PCR; TCRdb stores in-frame clones only, minus some. The repertoire includes about 140,000 clones, just under 95% of them detected once, and 9.5% to 15% sits in the top ten. The study's findings and limits: With two AZD1222 doses given, Spike-specific TCR breadth and depth both rose. The study found vaccine-associated CD4 TCRs spanning spike, dominant at 160-218 and 743-854. Variant regions that are unmutated are reportedly the target of nearly half of spike-specific TCRs. Only five or six AZD1222 recipients were seropositive at baseline.

In regard to this clone: Its cognate antigen is unknown.

The source material was peripheral blood, sampled after recovery from COVID-19. This sequence was found in an adult who had recovered from COVID-19.

The CDR3 DNA reads as TGTGCCTGGACCTCTGGGGGGGCCGCTCAAGAGCAGTACTTC. Amino acid sequence: CAWTSGGAAQEQYF. The chain carries TRBV30 and TRBJ2-7; weak D call: TRBD2 (7 bases). From germline, CDR1 is GTSNPN and CDR2 SVGIG (reference sequence). The V and J ends lost 4 bases and 7 bases respectively, with 20 bases between them. CDR3 length equals 14 residues.